Presented here are 8 T cell receptor beta chains from one specimen sequenced in a study of blood T cell repertoires in COVID-19. Here immunoSEQ multiplex PCR was the method, and the copy in TCRdb shows in-frame clones only, minus some. The sample lists some 230,000 clones, roughly 90% occurring once. The sequenced sample was peripheral blood. The receptor source for this set is a man younger than 40 who had recovered from COVID-19.

The rearrangement links TRBV4-2 to TRBJ1-1, with 10 bases matching TRBD1. Germline CDR1 LGHNA, CDR2 YNFKEQ. The CDR3 sequence is 14 residues long. The ends lost 3 bases at V and 3 bases at J; junction bases unmatched: 1. The CDR3 coding sequence is TGTGCCAGCAGCCAGGACAGGGGGGACACTGAAGCTTTCTTT. This codes for CASSQDRGDTEAFF.

V usage is TRBV11-3 and J usage is TRBJ2-3; 8 bases agree with TRBD1. Looked up from germline, CDR1 is SGHNT and CDR2 is YENEEA. This CDR3 is built from 16 residues. Germline trimming cut 5 bases from V and 2 bases from J; bases unmatched to any gene: 9. For the CDR3, the DNA is TGTGCCAGCAGCGACCGACAGGGGAGTGTCACAGATACGCAGTATTTT. It specifies CASSDRQGSVTDTQYF.

The chain recombines TRBV19 with TRBJ1-6, with 9 nucleotides matching TRBD1. Unmatched junction bases numbered 4, after V lost 9 bases and J lost 13 bases. The CDR3 is 11 amino acids. Germline loops: CDR1 LNHDA, CDR2 SQIVND (reference sequence). CDR3 protein: CASHRGQPLHF. The DNA for the CDR3 is TGTGCCAGCCACAGGGGGCAGCCCCTCCACTTT.

The chain is built from TRBV6-5 and TRBJ1-2; D is unclear. The CDR3 consists of 15 residues. V lost 1 base to trimming and J lost 2 bases, with 11 bases between them. Looked up from germline, CDR1 is MNHEY and CDR2 is SVGAGI. The CDR3 reads CASSYYAAENYGYTF. In DNA form, the CDR3 reads TGTGCCAGCAGTTACTACGCTGCGGAGAACTATGGCTACACCTTC.

The chain joins TRBV9 to TRBJ2-2; TRBD1 aligns across 7 bases. The CDR3 loop spans 16 amino acids. Germline CDR1 is SGDLS and CDR2 is YYNGEE. The V and J ends lost 4 bases and 0 bases, in that order; junction bases with no gene match: 6. The CDR3 spells CASSPRDRPNTGELFF. CDR3 nucleotide sequence: TGTGCCAGCAGCCCCAGGGACAGACCGAACACCGGGGAGCTGTTTTTT.

Only one count was recorded for this clone. Written as DNA, the CDR3 is TGTGCCAGCAGCTCCTTACCCTGGACAGGGGTAGATGAACTAGCGGGGTGGGCGCAAGAGACCCAGTACTTC. It translates to CASSSLPWTGVDELAGWAQETQYF. V gene TRBV7-1 combines with J gene TRBJ2-5; D might be TRBD2 (10 bases). TRBV7-1 is flagged as an ORF with uncertain function. Trimming cost V 3 bases and J 2 bases, with 40 bases left between them. This CDR3 has 24 amino acids.

The rearrangement uses TRBV4-2 and TRBJ1-4; TRBD1 aligns across 7 bases. The CDR3 contains 17 residues. In germline, CDR1 is LGHNA, CDR2 YNFKEQ. J gave up 4 bases and V 3 bases, and 11 bases lay outside the gene matches. CDR3 sequence (DNA): TGTGCCAGCAGCCAGTCCCACCGGGGACAGATTAATGAAAAACTGTTTTTT. Protein product: CASSQSHRGQINEKLFF.

As to this clone: An end of the junction does not agree with germline; a read error may underlie this. The chain recombines TRBV5-8 with TRBJ2-3; a possible D gene is TRBD1 (5 bases). The germline V gene encodes CDR1 SGHTS and CDR2 YDEGEE. CDR3 size: 15 residues. The CDR3 is CASVWFRGRSDPWDF. The CDR3 DNA sequence: TGTGCCAGCGTATGGTTTAGGGGTCGCTCCGACCCCTGGGATTTT.